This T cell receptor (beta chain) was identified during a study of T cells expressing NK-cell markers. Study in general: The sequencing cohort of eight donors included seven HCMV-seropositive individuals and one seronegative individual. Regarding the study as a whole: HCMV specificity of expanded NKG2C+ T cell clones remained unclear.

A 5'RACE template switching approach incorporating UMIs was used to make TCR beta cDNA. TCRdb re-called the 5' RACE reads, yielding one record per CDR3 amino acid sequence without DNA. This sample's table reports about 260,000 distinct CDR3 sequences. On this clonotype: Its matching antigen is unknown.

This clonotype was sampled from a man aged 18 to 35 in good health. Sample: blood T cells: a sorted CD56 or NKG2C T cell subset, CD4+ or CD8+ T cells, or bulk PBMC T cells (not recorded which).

CDR3 region: CASSENSNQPQHF. The chain is built from TRBV2 and TRBJ1-5. Germline V CDR1 and CDR2: SNHLY, FYNNEI. The CDR3 sequence is 13 residues long.